The 9 T cell receptor beta chains presented below share a single source sample, sequenced in a study of blood T cells in healthy people across ages. The use of a sample-barcoded 5' primer and a J-beta primer mix characterized a second PCR of roughly 6 to 12 cycles. A single record per CDR3 protein comes from TCRdb applying MiXCR to the 5' RACE reads. This sample has 800,000 or so distinct CDR3 sequences, with 46% found just once. Sequenced sample: blood. These TCRs come from a man older than 75 in good health.

The V and J genes are TRBV12-3 or TRBV12-4 and TRBJ2-1; 7 nucleotides align to TRBD1. The CDR3 is 13 residues long. J was trimmed by 5 bases and V by 3 bases; bases with no gene match: 1. The CDR3 nucleotides are TGTGCCAGCAGTTTCGACAGGGACAATGAGCAGTTCTTC. Protein sequence: CASSFDRDNEQFF.

The chain combines TRBV5-1 with TRBJ2-3, with TRBD2 matching over 16 bases. CDR1 is SGHRS and CDR2 is YFSETQ in the germline V gene. This CDR3 has 17 amino acids. V lost 5 bases to trimming and J lost 2 bases; unmatched junction nucleotides: 5. The CDR3 here is CASRYGTSGGVTDTQYF. The CDR3 DNA sequence: TGCGCCAGCAGATATGGGACTAGCGGGGGGGTCACAGATACGCAGTATTTT.

The rearrangement links TRBV20-1 to TRBJ2-7, with 10 bases aligning to TRBD2. J gave up 2 bases and V 6 bases, and 13 bases lay outside the gene matches. Germline V lookup: CDR1 DFQATT, CDR2 SNEGSKA (reference sequence). There are 16 residues in the CDR3. CDR3 DNA: TGCAGTGCCTCCAAAACTCTAGCGGGAGACCCCTACGAGCAGTACTTC. Protein: CSASKTLAGDPYEQYF.

The rearrangement links TRBV9 to TRBJ2-2; 14 nucleotides match TRBD2. The CDR3 length is 16 residues. Germline V gene sequence: CDR1 SGDLS, CDR2 YYNGEE. Trimming took 3 bases from V and 4 from J; bases not matched to a gene: 2. In nucleotides, the CDR3 is TGTGCCAGCAGCGAAGGACTAGCGGGAGGCACCGGGGAGCTGTTTTTT. This codes for CASSEGLAGGTGELFF.

At least ten counts were recorded for this clonotype. The V and J genes are TRBV12-3 or TRBV12-4 and TRBJ2-7; D is undetermined. This CDR3 region has 11 residues. Trimming left V 5 bases short and J 3 bases short, with 5 bases between. CDR3 bases: TGTGCCAGCAGTGTAATCTACGAGCAGTACTTC. It is translated as CASSVIYEQYF.

This rearrangement joins TRBV7-8 to TRBJ2-3; D unclear. This CDR3 contains 9 residues. Germline V gene data show CDR1 as SGHVS and CDR2 as FQNEAQ. Trimming removed 11 bases from V and 5 bases from J, with 5 bases in between. The CDR3 loop reads CAVGDTQYF. In DNA form, the CDR3 reads TGTGCCGTGGGAGATACGCAGTATTTT.

The sample holds a few counts of this clonotype. The chain joins TRBV7-9 to TRBJ2-1; 7 nucleotides match TRBD1. The junction had 7 bases not matched to a gene; V was cut back by 4 bases and J by 4 bases. The CDR3 contains 15 residues. CDR1 SEHNR and CDR2 FQNEAQ come from the germline V gene (reference sequence). CDR3 amino acids: CASSSDRQGYNEQFF. In nucleotides, the CDR3 is TGTGCCAGCAGCTCGGACAGGCAAGGATACAATGAGCAGTTCTTC.

The chain combines TRBV9 with TRBJ2-3, with TRBD2 matching 7 bases. This CDR3 has 13 residues. V lost 3 bases to trimming and J lost 7 bases; unmatched junction nucleotides: 5. CDR1 is SGDLS and CDR2 is YYNGEE in the germline V gene. The CDR3: CASSASGTNTQYF. Here the CDR3 DNA reads TGTGCCAGCAGCGCGAGCGGGACTAATACGCAGTATTTT.

There are many counts of this clonotype. Germline and junction disagree at one end, which may indicate a read error. The chain couples TRBV7-7 to TRBJ2-3; D uncertain. This CDR3 region has 15 residues. CDR1 is SSHAT, CDR2 FNYEAQ, per germline (reference sequence). The DNA of the CDR3 is TGTGCTAGCAGCTTAGGCTCGGCCCGCACAGATACGCAGTATTTT. Protein product: CASSLGSARTDTQYF. Full variable domain (outside the CDR3, taken from reference TRBV7-7 and TRBJ2-3): GAGVSQSPRYKVTKRGQDVTLRCDPISSHATLYWYQQALGQGPEFLTYFNYEAQPDKSGLPSDRFSAERPEGSISTLTIQRTEQRDSAMYRCASSLGSARTDTQYFGPGTRLTVL.